The clone carrying this T cell receptor (beta chain) was observed a single time. Its cognate antigen is unknown. Treatment meaning: oral pan-JAK inhibitor, 5-10 mg twice daily. Trimming took off 3 bases at V and 2 bases at J, with 11 bases between the two ends. CDR1 SGHNT and CDR2 YYREEE come from the germline V gene (reference sequence). This CDR3 is built from 14 residues. Extracted from the samples, RNA was reverse transcribed into cDNA to serve as the sequencing template. Data came from immunoSEQ multiplex PCR; TCRdb stores just in-frame clones and leaves some out. The profile covers around 150,000 clones, with around four fifths appearing a single time and roughly 25% taken by the ten largest. This record belongs to a study of CD8+ T cells in alopecia areata. Overall study results and limits: Scalp sample data also include resident alphabeta T cells from normal skin.

This clonotype was sampled from a human donor with alopecia areata. The V and J genes are TRBV5-4 and TRBJ2-5; D perhaps matches TRBD1 (8 bases). Sequences were derived from CD8+ T cells sorted from blood, sampled at week 4, from a patient treated with tofacitinib. The CDR3 DNA follows: TGTGCCAGCAGCTACAGGGGGGGGCAAGAGACCCAGTACTTC. This gives the protein CASSYRGGQETQYF.